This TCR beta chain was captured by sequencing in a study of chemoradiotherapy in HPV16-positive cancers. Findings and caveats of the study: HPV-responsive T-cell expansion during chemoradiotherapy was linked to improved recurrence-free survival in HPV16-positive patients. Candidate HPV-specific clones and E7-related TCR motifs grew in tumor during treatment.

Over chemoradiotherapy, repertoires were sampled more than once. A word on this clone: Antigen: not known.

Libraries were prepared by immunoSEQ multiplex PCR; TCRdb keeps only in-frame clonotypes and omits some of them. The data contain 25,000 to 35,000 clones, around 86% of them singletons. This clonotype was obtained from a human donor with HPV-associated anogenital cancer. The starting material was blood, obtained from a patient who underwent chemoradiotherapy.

The chain's CDR3 is CASRDTGKGEVAEAFF. The DNA for the CDR3 is TGTGCCAGTAGGGACACAGGGAAGGGGGAAGTCGCTGAAGCTTTCTTT. The gene calls are TRBV19 and TRBJ1-1; weak D call: TRBD1 (6 bases). The CDR3 spans 16 residues. V dropped 6 bases and J dropped 6 bases, with 23 bases sitting between them. Germline V gene lookup returns CDR1 LNHDA and CDR2 SQIVND (reference sequence).